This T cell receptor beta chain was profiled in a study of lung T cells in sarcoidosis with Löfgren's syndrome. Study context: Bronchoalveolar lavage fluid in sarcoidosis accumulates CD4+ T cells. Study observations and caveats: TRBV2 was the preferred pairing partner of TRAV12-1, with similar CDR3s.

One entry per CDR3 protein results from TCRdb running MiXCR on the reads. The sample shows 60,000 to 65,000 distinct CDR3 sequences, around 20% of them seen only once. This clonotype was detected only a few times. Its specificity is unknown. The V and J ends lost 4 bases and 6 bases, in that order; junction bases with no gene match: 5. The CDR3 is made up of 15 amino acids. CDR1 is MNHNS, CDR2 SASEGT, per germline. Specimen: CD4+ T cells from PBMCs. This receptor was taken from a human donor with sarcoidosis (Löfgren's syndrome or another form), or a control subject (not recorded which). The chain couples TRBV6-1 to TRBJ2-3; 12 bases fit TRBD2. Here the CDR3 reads CASSVRLAGVDTQYF. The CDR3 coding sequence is TGTGCCAGCAGTGTGAGACTAGCGGGAGTGGATACGCAGTATTTT.